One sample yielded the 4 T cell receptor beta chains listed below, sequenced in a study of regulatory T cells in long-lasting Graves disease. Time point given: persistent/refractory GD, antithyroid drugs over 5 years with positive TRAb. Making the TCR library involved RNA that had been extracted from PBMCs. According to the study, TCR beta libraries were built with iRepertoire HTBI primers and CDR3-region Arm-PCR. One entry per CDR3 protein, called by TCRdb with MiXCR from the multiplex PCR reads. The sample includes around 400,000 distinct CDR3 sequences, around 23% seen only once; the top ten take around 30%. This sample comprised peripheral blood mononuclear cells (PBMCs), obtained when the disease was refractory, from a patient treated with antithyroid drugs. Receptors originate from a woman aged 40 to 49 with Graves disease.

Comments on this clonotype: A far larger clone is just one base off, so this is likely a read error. CDR3 nucleotides: TGTGCCAACAGTTACAGGCAGGGAAATCAGCCCCAGCATTTT. Protein: CANSYRQGNQPQHF. The chain couples TRBV6-9 to TRBJ1-5, with a tentative D call TRBD1 (5 bases). The CDR3 sequence is 14 residues long. The germline V gene encodes CDR1 MNHGY and CDR2 SVAAGI.

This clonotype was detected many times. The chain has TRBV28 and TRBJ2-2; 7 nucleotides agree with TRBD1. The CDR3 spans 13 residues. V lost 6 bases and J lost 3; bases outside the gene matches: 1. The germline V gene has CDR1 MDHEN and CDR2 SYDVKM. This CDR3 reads CASSTGDTGELFF. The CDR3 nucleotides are TGTGCCAGCAGCACAGGGGACACCGGGGAGCTGTTTTTT. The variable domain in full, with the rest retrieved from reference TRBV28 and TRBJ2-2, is DVKVTQSSRYLVKRTGEKVFLECVQDMDHENMFWYRQDPGLGLRLIYFSYDVKMKEKGDIPEGYSVSREKKERFSLILESASTNQTSMYLCASSTGDTGELFFGEGSRLTVL.

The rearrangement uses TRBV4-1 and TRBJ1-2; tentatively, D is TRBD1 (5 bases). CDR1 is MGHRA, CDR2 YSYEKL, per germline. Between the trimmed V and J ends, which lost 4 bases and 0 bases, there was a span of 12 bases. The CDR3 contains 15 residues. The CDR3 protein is CASSLAGIANYGYTF. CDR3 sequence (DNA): TGCGCCAGCAGCCTTGCAGGGATAGCTAACTATGGCTACACCTTC.

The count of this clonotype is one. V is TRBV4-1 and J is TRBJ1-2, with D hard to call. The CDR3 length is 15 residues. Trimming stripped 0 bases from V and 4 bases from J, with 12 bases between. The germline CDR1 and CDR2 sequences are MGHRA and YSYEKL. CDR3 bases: TGCGCCAGCAGCCAAGATCTAACGGGAAGCTATGGCTACACCTTC. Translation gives CASSQDLTGSYGYTF.